The next 8 T cell receptor beta chains were all read from a single sample in a study of T cell changes during pregnancy in multiple sclerosis. The data were produced by immunoSEQ multiplex PCR, yet TCRdb's version contains in-frame clones alone and is incomplete. The sample includes about 130,000 clones, about 96% seen only once; the top ten take roughly 0.44%. The sample here was peripheral blood, taken after pregnancy. The receptors shown here come from a female donor with multiple sclerosis, enrolled in a pregnancy study.

The chain combines TRBV28 with TRBJ1-5; TRBD1 aligns across 7 bases. Germline assignment: CDR1 MDHEN and CDR2 SYDVKM. The CDR3 consists of 11 residues. The CDR3: CAGGVGQPQHF. The CDR3, as DNA: TGTGCAGGGGGCGTGGGTCAGCCCCAGCATTTT.

V usage is TRBV9 and J usage is TRBJ2-7; TRBD1 aligns across 7 bases. Germline V gene lookup returns CDR1 SGDLS and CDR2 YYNGEE. There are 14 residues in the CDR3. J lost 0 bases, V lost 4 bases, and 4 bases had no gene match. In DNA form, the CDR3 reads TGTGCCAGCAGCCGCTGGGACAGCTCCTACGAGCAGTACTTC. This sequence encodes CASSRWDSSYEQYF.

The count of this clone is one. This chain links TRBV5-6 with TRBJ2-1, with D hard to call. This CDR3 contains 13 residues. CDR1 is SGHDT and CDR2 is YYEEEE in the germline V gene. Trimming shortened V by 4 bases and J by 4 bases, and 9 bases separated the two germline ends. Here the CDR3 reads CASSPTGYNEQFF. In nucleotides, the CDR3 is TGTGCCAGCAGCCCGACTGGATACAATGAGCAGTTCTTC.

The CDR3 loop reads CAISEGPSQGTYTF. The CDR3 coding sequence is TGTGCCATCAGTGAGGGCCCCTCGCAGGGGACCTACACCTTC. The gene calls are TRBV10-3 and TRBJ1-2; maybe TRBD1 (6 bases). The CDR3 has 14 amino acids. V lost 2 bases, J lost 10 bases, and 17 bases lay in between. Germline V gene sequence: CDR1 ENHRY, CDR2 SYGVKD.

This clone was seen a single time. The chain recombines TRBV28 with TRBJ2-5; TRBD2 matches at 8 bases. The CDR3 spans 17 residues. V lost 4 bases, J lost 1 base, and 11 bases stayed unmatched. CDR1 MDHEN and CDR2 SYDVKM come from the germline V gene. The CDR3 DNA sequence: TGTGCCAGCAGTTGGGGGGGTAGCGGGATTACCCAAGAGACCCAGTACTTC. This codes for CASSWGGSGITQETQYF.

The V and J genes are TRBV19 and TRBJ2-2; D possibly corresponds to TRBD1 (7 bases). The V end lost 7 bases, the J end lost 5 bases, and 14 bases lay between the germline ends. Germline V gives CDR1 LNHDA, CDR2 SQIVND (reference sequence). The CDR3 sequence is 14 residues long. The CDR3 spells CASKPEGQTGELFF. DNA for the CDR3: TGTGCCAGTAAACCGGAGGGACAGACCGGGGAGCTGTTTTTT. Full variable domain (remainder filled in from reference TRBV19 and TRBJ2-2): DGGITQSPKYLFRKEGQNVTLSCEQNLNHDAMYWYRQDPGQGLRLIYYSQIVNDFQKGDIAEGYSVSREKKESFPLTVTSAQKNPTAFYLCASKPEGQTGELFFGEGSRLTVL.

This sequence joins TRBV19 and TRBJ1-3; no definite D call. V was shortened by 3 bases and J by 0 bases, with 12 bases between the two germline ends. This CDR3 contains 16 residues. The V gene's germline CDR1 is LNHDA and CDR2 SQIVND (reference sequence). The CDR3 DNA reads as TGTGCCAGTAGTATGGGCCAGTCGATCTCTGGAAACACCATATATTTT. This sequence encodes CASSMGQSISGNTIYF.

The chain couples TRBV5-5 to TRBJ2-7; 7 bases agree with TRBD2. The germline V gene encodes CDR1 SGHKS and CDR2 YYEKEE (reference sequence). The ends lost 3 bases at V and 1 base at J; junction bases unmatched: 1. The CDR3 loop spans 13 amino acids. CDR3 nucleotide sequence: TGTGCCAGCAGCTCTAGCGGTTCCTACGAGCAGTACTTC. Its protein is CASSSSGSYEQYF.